The clone carrying this T cell receptor beta chain was picked up a small number of times. Its target is not known. The PCR was carried out with 60 Vbeta primers and 13 Jbeta primers. Profiled with immunoSEQ multiplex PCR; TCRdb holds only in-frame clones, not every one. The table records around 80,000 clones, more than 50% of them present only once. The junction had 6 bases not matched to a gene; V was cut back by 3 bases and J by 4 bases. Germline CDR1 and CDR2: SQVTM and ANQGSEA. This CDR3 has 14 amino acids. This record comes from a study of cytomegalovirus exposure and HLA in healthy donors. Study outcomes and limitations: A further, later analysis showed that HLA-associated TCR beta chains (compared with equally common others) were more clonally expanded.

The sequencing sample was made of PBMCs. This receptor was taken from a male donor in good health and CMV-seropositive. The chain uses TRBV29-1 and TRBJ2-5; the match to TRBD2 covers 9 bases. CDR3 sequence (DNA): TGCAGCGTTGACGATGGGACTAGCCGAGAGACCCAGTACTTC. This translates into CSVDDGTSRETQYF.